These T cell receptor beta chains were read from a single sample in a study of Ad26.COV2.S vaccination and SARS-CoV-2 variants. Clones were sequenced by immunoSEQ multiplex PCR, and TCRdb holds only the in-frame ones, with some missing. Among about 98,000 clones, roughly 80% were seen once, and the ten largest hold roughly 17%. The sequencing used peripheral blood, collected after recovery from COVID-19. These receptors all come from a human donor who had recovered from COVID-19. Each CDR3 is given with its conserved first and last residue. Each record gives: CDR3 protein, V gene, clone size, J gene. Part of the rows lack a size; the others show once, few, many or a class for expanded clones.

cdr3_aa: CATSDDHSYGYTF; v_call: TRBV24-1; clone_size: -; j_call: TRBJ1-2
cdr3_aa: CASTSDRERYTF; v_call: TRBV18; clone_size: -; j_call: TRBJ1-2
cdr3_aa: CASSPEGGDGYTF; v_call: TRBV7-7; clone_size: -; j_call: TRBJ1-2
cdr3_aa: CASSLSERVGGSPLHF; v_call: TRBV27; clone_size: few; j_call: TRBJ1-6
cdr3_aa: CASSLTGGVTEAFF; v_call: TRBV5-4; clone_size: -; j_call: TRBJ1-1
cdr3_aa: CASSYRLHARNSPYEQYF; v_call: TRBV6-2/TRBV6-3; clone_size: few; j_call: TRBJ2-7
cdr3_aa: CASSQVAGAAGTEAFF; v_call: TRBV3-1/TRBV3-2; clone_size: -; j_call: TRBJ1-1
cdr3_aa: CASSSGLAGGHEQFF; v_call: TRBV11-3; clone_size: few; j_call: TRBJ2-1
cdr3_aa: CASSKVVRKPFTF; v_call: TRBV21-1; clone_size: once; j_call: TRBJ1-2
cdr3_aa: CASSQEVDLSGNTIYF; v_call: TRBV14; clone_size: -; j_call: TRBJ1-3
cdr3_aa: CASSQAVETQYF; v_call: TRBV3-1/TRBV3-2; clone_size: -; j_call: TRBJ2-5
cdr3_aa: CASSLGDRSEAFF; v_call: TRBV5-1; clone_size: few; j_call: TRBJ1-1
cdr3_aa: CASSRGQGVRGYTF; v_call: TRBV9; clone_size: -; j_call: TRBJ1-2
cdr3_aa: CASSKKPGTVNEKLFF; v_call: TRBV2; clone_size: -; j_call: TRBJ1-4